What follows describes a single T cell receptor beta chain. The target antigen is unknown. This sample was included in a study of shared clonotypes between healthy human individuals. Findings and caveats of the study: Larger richness was generally estimated for naive than memory subsets. Collection of samples was limited to blood; tissue repertoires likely differ.

Replicate sorted-subset PCRs were loaded with around 0.2 ug DNA, about 31,000 T cell genomes. TCRdb's table, derived via immunoSEQ multiplex PCR, lists solely in-frame clones and lacks some. The data show around 2.3 million clones, 90% to 96% seen once. The sample was naive CD4+ T cells sorted from blood. Subset: CD45RA+ positively selected. This sequence was found in a man between 18 and 29 years old in good health.

In DNA form, the CDR3 reads TGCGCCAGCAGCCAAGCCCGGCAGGGTGCTAATGAAAAACTGTTTTTT. Encoded protein: CASSQARQGANEKLFF. The chain links TRBV4-3 to TRBJ1-4; TRBD1 is a possible D gene (5 bases). V dropped 1 base and J dropped 3 bases, with 12 bases sitting between them. The germline gives CDR1 LGHNA, CDR2 YSLEER. The CDR3 runs to 16 residues.